Shown below are 28 T cell receptor beta chains from a single sample sequenced in a study of post-analysis software for immune sequencing data. Each TCR beta cDNA library carried unique molecular identifiers. TCRdb independently ran MiXCR on the PCR reads; one entry per CDR3 protein. The sample consists of about 460,000 distinct CDR3 sequences, over 35% of them appearing once. Study-level results: Controls showed lower frequencies than patients for several TRBV segments, and TRBV5-6, TRBV5-1 and TRBV20-1 were among these.

Their target antigens are unknown. Sequencing was performed on blood. These TCRs come from a girl between 5 and 17 years old with multiple sclerosis.

The V and J genes are TRBV20-1 and TRBJ2-1; the D gene is possibly TRBD2 (6 bases). CDR3 length: 11 amino acids. Germline CDR1 reads DFQATT; CDR2 reads SNEGSKA (reference sequence). Between the trimmed V and J ends, which lost 8 bases and 7 bases, there was a span of 12 bases. The DNA of the CDR3 is TGCAGTTCAACTAGCCAGAATGAGCAGTTCTTC. Its protein is CSSTSQNEQFF.

This chain uses TRBV7-2 with TRBJ1-2, with D possibly TRBD1 on 6 matching bases. CDR1 SGHTA and CDR2 FQGNSA come from the germline V gene. The CDR3 length is 13 residues. V was cut by 5 bases and J by 8 bases, with 15 bases left in between. In DNA, the CDR3 is TGTGCCAGCAGCACAGACAGGCCCGGGGGCTACACCTTC. Protein: CASSTDRPGGYTF. The full variable domain, in which reference TRBV7-2 and TRBJ1-2 provide the parts outside the CDR3, is GAGVSQSPSNKVTEKGKDVELRCDPISGHTALYWYRQSLGQGLEFLIYFQGNSAPDKSGLPSDRFSAERTGGSVSTLTIQRTQQEDSAVYLCASSTDRPGGYTFGSGTRLTVV.

This sequence joins TRBV11-2 and TRBJ2-1, with 10 bases fitting TRBD2. V trimming: 5 bases; J trimming: 3 bases; junction bases outside the gene matches: 13. CDR3 length: 18 residues. Germline loops: CDR1 SGHAT, CDR2 FQNNGV. The CDR3 DNA reads TGTGCCAGCAGCCCCAAATACCAAATAGCGGGGGGCTACAATGAGCAGTTCTTC. This sequence encodes CASSPKYQIAGGYNEQFF. The entire variable domain, with the rest obtained from reference TRBV11-2 and TRBJ2-1, is as follows: EAGVAQSPRYKIIEKRQSVAFWCNPISGHATLYWYQQILGQGPKLLIQFQNNGVVDDSQLPKDRFSAERLKGVDSTLKIQPAKLEDSAVYLCASSPKYQIAGGYNEQFFGPGTRLTVL.

The chain combines TRBV6-2 or TRBV6-3 with TRBJ2-1, with a possible D match to TRBD1 (5 bases). V was trimmed by 5 bases and J by 4 bases, leaving 15 bases between them. CDR1 MNHEY and CDR2 SVGEGT come from the germline V gene. The CDR3 is 15 residues long. CDR3 in amino acids: CASSPPQGGYNEQFF. The CDR3 region has the DNA TGTGCCAGCAGTCCCCCGCAGGGTGGGTACAATGAGCAGTTCTTC.

CDR3 sequence reads: CASTTYRTGVQETQYF. CDR3 coding DNA: TGTGCCAGCACCACGTACAGGACAGGAGTCCAAGAGACCCAGTACTTC. The chain combines TRBV7-8 with TRBJ2-5; 7 bases match TRBD1. The CDR3 loop spans 16 amino acids. Trimming removed 7 bases from V and 1 base from J; junction bases left unmatched: 12. Germline V gene sequence: CDR1 SGHVS, CDR2 FQNEAQ.

This clonotype was counted between two and nine times. The V call is TRBV12-3 or TRBV12-4, the J call TRBJ2-4; D is undetermined. The tail of the sequence fits TRBJ2-7 better, so the J call may be wrong. The CDR3 sequence is 11 residues long. As DNA, the CDR3 is TGTGCCAGCAGTTTACGCCACGAGCAGTACTTC. This translates into CASSLRHEQYF.

The gene calls are TRBV7-6 and TRBJ2-1; TRBD2 matches 7 bases. Germline V gives CDR1 SGHVS, CDR2 FNYEAQ. This CDR3 has 16 amino acids. V shed 5 bases, J shed 10 bases, and the junction held 17 bases outside the gene matches. The CDR3 coding sequence is TGTGCCAGCAGCGAACCGACCGGGACTATCATAGGGGAGCAGTTCTTC. Its protein product is CASSEPTGTIIGEQFF.

The chain is built from TRBV5-1 and TRBJ1-4; 7 bases line up with TRBD1. The ends lost 4 bases at V and 4 bases at J; junction bases unmatched: 7. The CDR3 sequence is 15 residues long. The germline CDR1 and CDR2 sequences are SGHRS and YFSETQ. Here the CDR3 reads CASSTSTGSNEKLFF. The CDR3, as DNA: TGCGCCAGCAGCACTTCGACAGGGAGTAATGAAAAACTGTTTTTT.

CDR3 amino acids: CASSTDGANTEAFF. Here the CDR3 DNA reads TGCGCCAGCAGCACGGACGGAGCGAACACTGAAGCTTTCTTT. This chain links TRBV5-1 with TRBJ1-1; no definite D call. The CDR3 sequence is 14 residues long. The germline V gene has CDR1 SGHRS and CDR2 YFSETQ. Trimming removed 4 bases from V and 1 base from J, with 11 bases in between.

For this clonotype: At one boundary the junction diverges from the germline segment, which might be a read error. This chain connects TRBV6-1 to TRBJ2-7; TRBD1 aligns across 9 bases. The J call may be wrong; the DNA end is better matched by TRBJ2-5. Germline V gene data show CDR1 as MNHNS and CDR2 as SASEGT. The CDR3 extends over 13 amino acids. CDR3 region: CASSRQGGETQYF. DNA of the CDR3: TGTGCTAGCAGTCGACAGGGGGGGGAGACCCAGTACTTC.

The chain employs TRBV20-1 and TRBJ2-7; no clear D gene. The CDR3 is 14 amino acids. Trimming took 1 base from V and 0 from J, leaving 10 bases between them. The germline V gene encodes CDR1 DFQATT and CDR2 SNEGSKA (reference sequence). The CDR3 spells CSARVSLSSYEQYF. Here the CDR3 DNA reads TGCAGTGCTAGAGTTTCGCTCAGCTCCTACGAGCAGTACTTC.

Details on this clonotype: One junction end does not reproduce the germline sequence, and a read error may be involved. The chain recombines TRBV7-2 with TRBJ2-5, with TRBD1 identical over 8 bases. Germline CDR1 is SGHTA and CDR2 is FQGNSA. CDR3 length equals 15 residues. The CDR3 sequence: CAGSFGQGDQETQYF. DNA of the CDR3: TGTGCCGGCAGCTTCGGACAGGGCGACCAAGAGACCCAGTACTTC.

This clonotype was counted between two and nine times. V and J are TRBV20-1 and TRBJ2-3; D is perhaps TRBD2 (6 bases). The CDR3 is 14 residues long. The germline V and J ends were trimmed by 0 bases and 4 bases, with 11 bases remaining between them. CDR1 is DFQATT, CDR2 SNEGSKA, per germline (reference sequence). The CDR3 nucleotides are TGCAGTGCTAGAGATCCGGGAGCATCAGATACGCAGTATTTT. Translating it yields CSARDPGASDTQYF.

In its sample, this clonotype was seen a few times. This chain links TRBV24-1 with TRBJ2-5; 8 bases are a match to TRBD1. Germline-derived CDR1 and CDR2 are KGHDR and SFDVKD. The length of the CDR3 is 15 residues. Losses at the gene ends were 1 base for V and 5 bases for J; bases not matched to a gene: 5. The DNA for the CDR3 is TGTGCCACCAGTGATTTCGGAGGGGACAGGGAGACCCAGTACTTC. It translates to CATSDFGGDRETQYF.

The genes are TRBV28 and TRBJ2-7; 9 nucleotides align to TRBD1. Germline V gene lookup returns CDR1 MDHEN and CDR2 SYDVKM. This CDR3 is built from 15 residues. V shed 7 bases and J 1 base; nucleotides not matched to a gene: 8. The CDR3 here is CASTFTGTGSYEQYF. The CDR3 region has the DNA TGTGCCAGCACCTTCACCGGGACAGGGTCCTACGAGCAGTACTTC.

The sample holds a few counts of this clonotype. The chain combines TRBV27 with TRBJ2-3; D is unresolved. Trimming left V 2 bases short and J 6 bases short, with 6 bases between. This CDR3 region has 12 residues. Germline CDR1 reads MNHEY; CDR2 reads SMNVEV (reference sequence). The CDR3, as DNA: TGTGCCAGCAGTTTAGGTGAGGATACGCAGTATTTT. As protein: CASSLGEDTQYF.

This clonotype was counted between two and nine times. The V gene is TRBV29-1, the J gene TRBJ1-1, with 7 positions matching TRBD1. This CDR3 is 16 amino acids long. Looked up from germline, CDR1 is SQVTM and CDR2 is ANQGSEA. After removal of 7 bases from V and 1 base from J, the junction contained 15 bases not matched to a gene. The chain's CDR3 is CSAHPSTGAPNTEAFF. CDR3 bases: TGCAGCGCTCACCCTTCCACAGGGGCCCCGAACACTGAAGCTTTCTTT.

The table lists this clonotype with a count of one. This chain uses TRBV12-3 or TRBV12-4 with TRBJ2-3, with 12 bases matching TRBD2. CDR3 size: 17 residues. V lost 6 bases, J lost 2 bases, and 9 bases stayed unmatched. CDR3 amino acids: CASSTGWTSGTTDTQYF. The CDR3 coding sequence is TGTGCCAGCAGCACGGGGTGGACTAGCGGGACCACAGATACGCAGTATTTT.

The rearrangement joins TRBV7-9 to TRBJ2-7; maybe TRBD1 (6 bases). Germline V lookup: CDR1 SEHNR, CDR2 FQNEAQ (reference sequence). This CDR3 is 14 amino acids long. V lost 5 bases and J lost 7, with 18 bases in between. The CDR3 sequence is CASSVESGAREQYF. The CDR3, as DNA: TGTGCCAGCAGCGTGGAATCAGGGGCGCGGGAGCAGTACTTC.

This clonotype was seen more than once but under ten times. This chain joins TRBV20-1 and TRBJ2-1, with 14 bases matching TRBD2. The CDR3 is 14 amino acids. Germline CDR1 reads DFQATT; CDR2 reads SNEGSKA (reference sequence). V shed 5 bases, J shed 10 bases, and the junction held 7 bases outside the gene matches. Here the CDR3 reads CSALTGLAGVEQFF. CDR3 DNA sequence: TGCAGTGCTCTCACGGGACTAGCGGGAGTAGAGCAGTTCTTC.

This clonotype was seen a handful of times. The V and J genes are TRBV7-8 and TRBJ2-5; 7 bases agree with TRBD1. CDR3 length equals 16 residues. Looked up from germline, CDR1 is SGHVS and CDR2 is FQNEAQ. The V and J ends lost 0 bases and 5 bases, in that order; junction bases with no gene match: 9. The CDR3 is CASSLAATGPGETQYF. DNA of the CDR3: TGTGCCAGCAGCTTAGCTGCGACAGGGCCGGGGGAGACCCAGTACTTC.

This clonotype was observed a few times. J is TRBJ2-7 and V is TRBV7-9; D uncertain. Per the germline V gene, CDR1 is SEHNR and CDR2 is FQNEAQ (reference sequence). The CDR3 loop spans 13 amino acids. V shed 5 bases and J shed 7 bases, with 15 bases lying between them. The CDR3 DNA is TGTGCCAGCAGCCTGGGCATGGTGGGGGAGCAGTACTTC. This sequence encodes CASSLGMVGEQYF.

Written as DNA, the CDR3 is TGTGCCAGCAGCTTAGGGTTCACGGCCTACAATGAGCAGTTCTTC. This translates into CASSLGFTAYNEQFF. The chain employs TRBV7-2 and TRBJ2-1; D is unclear. The germline CDR1 and CDR2 sequences are SGHTA and FQGNSA. This CDR3 region has 15 residues. V was shortened by 1 base and J by 2 bases, with 9 bases between the two germline ends.

This chain connects TRBV5-1 to TRBJ2-5; 13 bases are shared with TRBD2. The CDR3 length is 15 residues. Germline V CDR1 and CDR2: SGHRS, YFSETQ. Germline trimming cut 3 bases from V and 4 bases from J; bases unmatched to any gene: 3. This CDR3 reads CASSSRTSGGETQYF. CDR3 DNA sequence: TGCGCCAGCAGCTCGAGGACTAGCGGGGGAGAGACCCAGTACTTC.

J is TRBJ2-1 and V is TRBV29-1, with a tentative D call TRBD1 (6 bases). This CDR3 contains 14 residues. Trimming pared 7 bases from V and 0 bases from J, leaving 13 bases between. Germline-derived CDR1 and CDR2 are SQVTM and ANQGSEA. The CDR3 DNA follows: TGCAGCGCTAGACAGGTGATCTCCTACAATGAGCAGTTCTTC. It specifies CSARQVISYNEQFF.

Only a few counts were recorded for this clonotype. The chain joins TRBV29-1 to TRBJ1-4; D possibly corresponds to TRBD1 (5 bases). This CDR3 comprises 11 residues. V dropped 3 bases and J dropped 14 bases, with 13 bases sitting between them. CDR1 is SQVTM, CDR2 ANQGSEA, per germline. The CDR3 sequence is CSVEWGDALFF. The CDR3 DNA reads TGCAGCGTTGAGTGGGGGGACGCGCTGTTTTTT.

The CDR3 sequence is CSVIIRDRERTGANVLTF. In DNA form, the CDR3 reads TGCAGCGTTATCATCCGGGACAGGGAAAGGACTGGGGCCAACGTCCTGACTTTC. This sequence joins TRBV29-1 and TRBJ2-6; 9 bases line up with TRBD1. CDR3 length: 18 residues. Per germline, CDR1 SQVTM and CDR2 ANQGSEA. V trimming: 5 bases; J trimming: 2 bases; junction bases outside the gene matches: 13.

V gene TRBV12-3 or TRBV12-4 combines with J gene TRBJ2-5; unclear D gene. CDR3 length: 13 amino acids. The CDR3 reads CASQATSTRTQYF. CDR3 sequence (DNA): TGTGCTAGTCAGGCTACCTCAACAAGGACCCAGTACTTC.